This entry features one T cell receptor beta chain sequence. Time point in this sample: pre-treatment sample, taken before nivolumab and TIL therapy. This sample was included in a study of TIL therapy for anti-PD-1-resistant metastatic lung cancer. For the study at large: Median tumor mutation burden was 1.5 mutations per megabase.

The immunoSEQ assay was v3. Method: immunoSEQ multiplex PCR; TCRdb's copy keeps in-frame clones and lacks some. Altogether about 59,000 clones are present, 75% to 90% being singletons, with the ten largest covering about 2.7%. V was trimmed by 3 bases and J by 4 bases, leaving 9 bases between them. There are 12 residues in the CDR3. CDR1 and CDR2 from the germline V gene are SQVTM and ANQGSEA. The chain uses TRBV29-1 and TRBJ1-1; D is unresolved. This clonotype was obtained from a person aged 25-85 years with non-small cell lung cancer. This specimen was blood, taken at baseline. The CDR3: CSVEKDLTEAFF. The CDR3, as DNA: TGCAGCGTTGAGAAGGACCTCACTGAAGCTTTCTTT.